This is a list of T cell receptor beta chains from one sample in a study of cytomegalovirus exposure and HLA in healthy donors. Using immunoSEQ multiplex PCR, the repertoire was profiled, and TCRdb retains in-frame clones only, with some absent. The sample lists 200,000 to 250,000 clones; 83% were seen once. The sequencing sample was made of PBMCs. All receptors derive from a woman aged 18-29 years in good health and CMV-seronegative. CDR3s include the opening cysteine and the closing phenylalanine or tryptophan. The D gene is left open where the match is weak. The size entry is marked missing in some rows and otherwise reads once, few, many or a size class.

J | V | D | size | CDR3 | DNA
TRBJ1-1 | TRBV30 | - | few | CAWNPNTEAFF | TGTGCCTGGAACCCTAACACTGAAGCTTTCTTT
TRBJ1-5 | TRBV19 | - | once | CASSIPPRGAQHF | TGTGCCAGTAGTATACCGCCCCGGGGGGCCCAGCATTTT
TRBJ2-3 | TRBV10-3 | TRBD2 | - | CAISDPTSGADTQYF | TGTGCCATCAGTGACCCGACTAGCGGGGCAGATACGCAGTATTTT
TRBJ1-1 | TRBV27 | TRBD1 | - | CASSLSEDRRFEAFF | TGTGCCAGCAGTTTAAGCGAGGACAGGCGCTTTGAAGCTTTCTTT
TRBJ2-1 | TRBV4-2 | TRBD1 | many | CASSQDEGQGSNEQFF | TGTGCCAGCAGCCAAGATGAGGGACAGGGAAGCAATGAGCAGTTCTTC
TRBJ2-5 | TRBV9 | - | - | CASSVGSGAGETQYF | TGTGCCAGCAGCGTAGGGTCGGGAGCTGGGGAGACCCAGTACTTC
TRBJ1-2 | TRBV5-5 | - | - | CASSLEGGLGYTF | TGTGCCAGCAGCTTGGAGGGCGGGTTAGGCTACACCTTC
TRBJ1-3 | TRBV2 | - | few | CASSGQLSGNTIYF | TGTGCCAGCAGTGGACAGCTATCTGGAAACACCATATATTTT
TRBJ2-1 | TRBV27 | - | many | CASSLFGGASYNEQFF | TGTGCCAGCAGTTTATTTGGCGGGGCCTCCTACAATGAGCAGTTCTTC
TRBJ2-2 | TRBV7-3 | TRBD2 | - | CASSLTSLAGTLRTGELFF | TGTGCCAGCAGCTTAACGAGCCTAGCGGGGACCCTTCGGACCGGGGAGCTGTTTTTT
TRBJ2-1 | TRBV5-1 | TRBD1 | - | CASSFAGTGWGQFF | TGCGCCAGCAGCTTCGCTGGGACAGGGTGGGGGCAGTTCTTC
TRBJ1-1 | TRBV28 | TRBD1 | - | CASSLFSTGKGTEAFF | TGTGCCAGCAGTTTATTCTCGACAGGGAAGGGTACTGAAGCTTTCTTT
TRBJ2-2 | TRBV4-1 | - | - | CASSQGGGGTYTGELFF | TGCGCCAGCAGCCAAGGAGGGGGAGGAACTTACACCGGGGAGCTGTTTTTT
TRBJ2-7 | TRBV6-1 | - | - | CASSVYEQYF | TGTGCCAGCAGTGTTTACGAGCAGTACTTC
TRBJ1-5 | TRBV30 | - | many | CAWNSGESQPQHF | TGTGCCTGGAACTCAGGGGAATCTCAGCCCCAGCATTTT
TRBJ1-2 | TRBV5-1 | - | - | CASSLDRAERGYTF | TGCGCCAGCAGCTTGGACAGGGCAGAGAGAGGCTACACCTTC
TRBJ1-5 | TRBV7-9 | - | - | CASSLGSGTPNQPQHF | TGTGCCAGCAGCTTAGGTAGTGGGACACCTAATCAGCCCCAGCATTTT
TRBJ2-7 | TRBV6-1 | - | - | CASTKDRFLYEQYF | TGTGCCAGCACTAAAGACAGGTTTCTATACGAGCAGTACTTC
TRBJ1-3 | TRBV30 | TRBD1 | - | CAWSKGQGGGNTIYF | TGTGCCTGGTCCAAGGGACAGGGAGGAGGAAACACCATATATTTT
TRBJ1-1 | TRBV5-6 | - | - | CASSLEGGNTEAFF | TGTGCCAGCAGCTTGGAAGGGGGGAACACTGAAGCTTTCTTT
TRBJ1-5 | TRBV9 | - | - | CASSVEPHQPQHF | TGTGCCAGCAGCGTAGAACCCCATCAGCCCCAGCATTTT
TRBJ2-1 | TRBV30 | - | - | CAWSVSLGEQFF | TGTGCCTGGAGTGTTAGTTTAGGTGAGCAGTTCTTC
TRBJ1-1 | TRBV5-1 | - | - | CASSRVGTEAFF | TGCGCCAGTAGCAGGGTCGGCACTGAAGCTTTCTTT
TRBJ2-3 | TRBV5-1 | TRBD2 | - | CASSFQTSGLSTDTQYF | TGCGCCAGCAGCTTTCAAACTAGCGGGCTTAGCACAGATACGCAGTATTTT
TRBJ1-4 | TRBV28 | - | - | CASSSELATNEKLFF | TGTGCCAGCAGTTCGGAGCTTGCAACTAATGAAAAACTGTTTTTT
TRBJ1-2 | TRBV5-1 | - | - | CASSLDYGSSYGYTF | TGCGCCAGCAGCTTGGATTATGGATCCAGCTATGGCTACACCTTC
TRBJ2-7 | TRBV9 | - | - | CASSVGPGNQYEQYF | TGTGCCAGCAGCGTAGGCCCAGGGAATCAGTACGAGCAGTACTTC
TRBJ1-4 | TRBV2 | - | - | CASVNQALNEKLFF | TGTGCCAGCGTAAATCAGGCCCTTAATGAAAAACTGTTTTTT
TRBJ2-3 | TRBV2 | TRBD2 | - | CASHGGLAGGNGTDTQYF | TGTGCCAGCCACGGAGGACTAGCGGGGGGGAATGGGACAGATACGCAGTATTTT
TRBJ1-5 | TRBV27 | - | - | CASGKRGGTSNQPQHF | TGTGCCAGCGGAAAAAGGGGGGGCACAAGCAATCAGCCCCAGCATTTT
TRBJ1-5 | TRBV28 | TRBD1 | few | CASSQTRQGLRPQHF | TGTGCCAGCAGTCAGACCAGACAGGGGTTGCGGCCCCAGCATTTT
TRBJ1-1 | TRBV5-6 | - | - | CASSLARRNTEAFF | TGTGCCAGCAGCTTGGCAAGGCGAAACACTGAAGCTTTCTTT
TRBJ1-1 | TRBV6-4 | - | - | CASSDKMNTEAFF | TGTGCCAGCAGTGACAAAATGAACACTGAAGCTTTCTTT
TRBJ1-5 | TRBV5-6 | TRBD1 | - | CASSAYGTGAQPQHF | TGTGCCAGCAGCGCCTACGGGACAGGGGCCCAGCCCCAGCATTTT
TRBJ2-1 | TRBV5-6 | TRBD1 | once | CASSFGQGGNEQFF | TGTGCCAGCAGCTTTGGACAGGGGGGCAATGAGCAGTTCTTC
TRBJ2-1 | TRBV5-1 | TRBD2 | - | CASSPTSGGTYNEQFF | TGCGCCAGCAGCCCAACTAGCGGGGGGACCTACAATGAGCAGTTCTTC
TRBJ1-1 | TRBV5-4 | TRBD1 | - | CASSSPGGHDEAFF | TGTGCCAGCAGCTCCCCAGGGGGACATGATGAAGCTTTCTTT
TRBJ2-7 | TRBV7-2 | TRBD2 | - | CASSFPGGLYEQYF | TGTGCCAGCAGCTTTCCGGGAGGGTTGTACGAGCAGTACTTC
TRBJ1-2 | TRBV10-3 | - | - | CASGERRAGKGYTF | TGTGCCTCGGGGGAGAGACGGGCAGGGAAGGGCTACACCTTC
TRBJ2-2 | TRBV9 | TRBD2 | - | CASSSGLAATGELFF | TGTGCCAGCAGCTCCGGACTAGCGGCCACCGGGGAGCTGTTTTTT
TRBJ1-2 | TRBV18 | - | few | CASSPYLGAYYGYTF | TGTGCCAGCTCACCATATCTCGGAGCTTACTATGGCTACACCTTC
TRBJ2-3 | TRBV5-1 | TRBD2 | - | CASSETVSGRGTDTQYF | TGCGCCAGCAGCGAGACAGTTAGCGGGAGAGGCACAGATACGCAGTATTTT
TRBJ1-5 | TRBV7-9 | - | - | CASSLEGPGFNQPQHF | TGTGCCAGCAGCTTAGAGGGCCCGGGATTCAATCAGCCCCAGCATTTT
TRBJ1-3 | TRBV29-1 | - | - | CSVEVRDTRNTIYF | TGCAGCGTTGAGGTCCGGGACACCCGAAACACCATATATTTT
TRBJ2-3 | TRBV11-2 | - | - | CASSFRALSTDTQYF | TGTGCCAGCAGCTTTCGAGCCCTAAGCACAGATACGCAGTATTTT
TRBJ1-4 | TRBV29-1 | TRBD1 | - | CSVERTGSEKLFF | TGCAGCGTTGAAAGGACAGGGAGTGAAAAACTGTTTTTT
TRBJ1-2 | TRBV28 | - | - | CASSFSLSSYGYTF | TGTGCCAGCAGTTTTAGTCTATCTTCTTATGGCTACACCTTC
TRBJ2-7 | TRBV5-1 | TRBD2 | - | CASTLSGSTYEQYF | TGCGCCAGCACCCTTAGCGGGAGCACCTACGAGCAGTACTTC
TRBJ2-7 | TRBV6-6 | - | - | CASSPDNFDVEQYF | TGTGCCAGCAGCCCTGACAATTTCGACGTCGAGCAGTACTTC
TRBJ1-4 | TRBV6-1 | - | - | CASSGHRVTNEKLFF | TGTGCCAGCAGTGGCCACAGGGTGACTAATGAAAAACTGTTTTTT
TRBJ1-3 | TRBV13 | - | - | CASSFAPSSGNTIYF | TGTGCCAGCAGCTTTGCACCGAGCTCTGGAAACACCATATATTTT
TRBJ2-1 | TRBV30 | TRBD2 | - | CAWSVATGLAGGVEQFF | TGTGCCTGGAGTGTGGCGACGGGACTAGCGGGAGGGGTTGAGCAGTTCTTC
TRBJ1-2 | TRBV15 | TRBD1 | - | CATSRDSRQGDGYTF | TGTGCCACCAGCAGAGATTCCCGGCAGGGGGATGGCTACACCTTC
TRBJ2-2 | TRBV5-4 | TRBD1 | - | CASSSPGTGAHGTGELFF | TGTGCCAGCAGCAGTCCCGGGACAGGGGCGCATGGTACCGGGGAGCTGTTTTTT
TRBJ2-2 | TRBV5-1 | - | - | CASQKAGQNTGELFF | TGCGCCAGCCAGAAGGCAGGGCAGAACACCGGGGAGCTGTTTTTT